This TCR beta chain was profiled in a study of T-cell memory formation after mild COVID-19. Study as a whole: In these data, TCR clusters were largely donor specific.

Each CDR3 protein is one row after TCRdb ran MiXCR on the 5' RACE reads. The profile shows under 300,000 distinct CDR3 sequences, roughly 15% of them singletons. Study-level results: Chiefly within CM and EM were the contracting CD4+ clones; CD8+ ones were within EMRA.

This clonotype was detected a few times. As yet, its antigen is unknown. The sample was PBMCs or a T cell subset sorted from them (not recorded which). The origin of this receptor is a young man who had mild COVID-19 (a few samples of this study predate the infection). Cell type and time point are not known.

CDR3 sequence: CASSFTRGGEQYV. CDR3 sequence (DNA): TGTGCCAGCAGTTTCACCAGGGGAGGTGAGCAGTACGTC. The rearrangement joins TRBV27 to TRBJ2-7; the D call may be TRBD1 or TRBD2 (6 bases each). Germline lookup yields CDR1 MNHEY and CDR2 SMNVEV (reference sequence). This CDR3 has 13 amino acids. V shed 3 bases and J shed 7 bases, with 13 bases lying between them.